The source of this T cell receptor (beta chain) is a study of beta chain features in type 1 diabetes. Study outcomes and limitations: Among all four CD4+ subsets, Type 1 diabetes patients had TCRB CDR3s that were moderately but significantly shorter. Sequencing used cDNA, and cells with high TCR expression could therefore be over-represented. Naive, central memory and regulatory TCRB repertoires appeared more similar among patients than healthy donors. Any role of HLA type in TCRB rearrangement remained unresolved here.

As concerns this clone: Its specificity is unknown.

As every portion of the isolated RNA was reverse transcribed, the sequencing read expressed TCRB transcripts. Approximately 3.6 million reads was the average for naive, central memory and regulatory T cell samples. The repertoire was sequenced with immunoSEQ multiplex PCR; TCRdb's copy has only in-frame clones and lacks some. The sample yields around 650,000 clones, 12% seen once. The TCR originated in a man aged 30 to 39 with type 1 diabetes. The source material was naive CD4+ T cells from blood.

The CDR3 spells CASSLELAGGVPYEQYF. Here the CDR3 DNA reads TGTGCCAGCAGCTTAGAACTAGCGGGGGGAGTCCCCTACGAGCAGTACTTC. The chain combines TRBV13 with TRBJ2-7, with TRBD2 matching 12 bases. The trim removed 1 base at V and 2 bases at J, leaving 6 bases unmatched. The CDR3 has 17 amino acids. Germline CDR1 PRHDT, CDR2 FYEKMQ (reference sequence). Together with reference TRBV13 and TRBJ2-7, the CDR3 gives the full variable domain: AAGVIQSPRHLIKEKRETATLKCYPIPRHDTVYWYQQGPGQDPQFLISFYEKMQSDKGSIPDRFSAQQFSDYHSELNMSSLELGDSALYFCASSLELAGGVPYEQYFGPGTRLTVT.